What follows are 20 T cell receptor beta chains derived from one specimen sequenced in a study of Graves' ophthalmopathy and Graves' hyperthyroidism. RNA transcripts yielded amplified TCR beta CDR3 regions. RT-PCR with HTBI primers came first, then second-round multiplex PCR. TCRdb itself ran the multiplex PCR reads through MiXCR, one entry per CDR3 protein. This sample carries over 500,000 distinct CDR3 sequences, about 20% of them seen once, and the ten largest clones take approximately 7%. Sequenced: peripheral blood. The source of these receptors is a woman aged 18 to 35 with stable Graves' hyperthyroidism. Some clones in this sample may be carry-over from other donors' samples.

A few counts support this clonotype. This may be a read error: a much more frequent sequence differs by one nucleotide. DNA of the CDR3: TGCGCCGGCAGCCTCGGACAGGGAGGCAATGAGCAGTTCTTC. It codes for CAGSLGQGGNEQFF. The V call is TRBV5-1, the J call TRBJ2-1, with 8 bases fitting TRBD1. This CDR3 contains 14 residues. Germline lookup yields CDR1 SGHRS and CDR2 YFSETQ.

The CDR3 nucleotides are TGTGCCAGCACCAGGGGACTAGCGGGAGTAGAGGCTGGGGCCAACGTCCTGACTTTC. It is translated as CASTRGLAGVEAGANVLTF. The chain combines TRBV3-1 with TRBJ2-6, with 14 bases identical to TRBD2. This CDR3 is 19 amino acids long. After removal of 7 bases from V and 2 bases from J, the junction contained 10 bases not matched to a gene. CDR1 and CDR2 (germline): LGHDT, YNNKEL (reference sequence).

This clonotype was seen ten or more times. V gene TRBV30 combines with J gene TRBJ1-1, with a tentative D call TRBD1 (5 bases). The CDR3 extends over 14 amino acids. The V gene lost 5 bases and the J gene lost 0 bases, with 13 bases spanning the gap. CDR1 and CDR2 (germline): GTSNPN, SVGIG (reference sequence). The CDR3 loop is CAWFIAGMNTEAFF. The DNA for the CDR3 is TGTGCCTGGTTCATTGCAGGGATGAACACTGAAGCTTTCTTT.

Comments on this clonotype: A read error may produce the germline difference seen at one junction end. The rearrangement joins TRBV3-1 to TRBJ1-1, with D tentatively TRBD1 (5 bases). Germline assignment: CDR1 LGHDT and CDR2 YNNKEL (reference sequence). This CDR3 comprises 17 residues. The CDR3 protein is CASSPSRKGRPGTGAFF. The DNA for the CDR3 is TGTGCCAGCAGCCCTTCCCGGAAGGGTCGGCCGGGGACTGGAGCTTTCTTT. Full variable domain (remainder filled in from reference TRBV3-1 and TRBJ1-1): DTAVSQTPKYLVTQMGNDKSIKCEQNLGHDTMYWYKQDSKKFLKIMFSYNNKELIINETVPNRFSPKSPDKAHLNLHINSLELGDSAVYFCASSPSRKGRPGTGAFFGQGTRLTVV.

With respect to this clonotype: A read error may explain this, as a much larger clone is one base away. V is TRBV12-3 or TRBV12-4 and J is TRBJ1-2, with a weak D call TRBD1 (5 bases). The V gene lost 8 bases and the J gene lost 4 bases, with 5 bases spanning the gap. The length of the CDR3 is 10 residues. This chain's CDR3 is CASGAYGYTF. CDR3 DNA: TGTGCCAGCGGGGCCTATGGCTACACCTTC.

This clonotype occurred many times. The chain is built from TRBV5-1 and TRBJ2-7, with D perhaps matching TRBD1 or TRBD2 (6 bases each). The CDR3 runs to 14 residues. Trimming took off 0 bases at V and 8 bases at J, with 15 bases between the two ends. CDR1 is SGHRS and CDR2 is YFSETQ in the germline V gene. The CDR3 protein is CASSLAGGHRKQYF. The CDR3 bases are TGCGCCAGCAGCTTGGCCGGGGGACACCGCAAGCAGTACTTC.

CDR3 sequence (DNA): TGTGCCAGCAGTATAAGTAGGGGAGAGACCCAGTACTTC. Its protein product is CASSISRGETQYF. The chain has TRBV12-3 or TRBV12-4 and TRBJ2-5, with D perhaps TRBD1 (5 bases). The CDR3 runs 13 residues. V gave up 5 bases and J gave up 4 bases, with 11 bases separating them.

CDR3 in amino acids: CASSPPGSQPQHF. CDR3 in DNA: TGTGCCAGCTCACCACCGGGGAGCCAGCCCCAGCATTTT. The chain joins TRBV18 to TRBJ1-5; D not certain. V was shortened by 0 bases and J by 7 bases, with 7 bases between the two germline ends. Germline assignment: CDR1 KGHSH and CDR2 LQKENI. CDR3 length equals 13 residues.

There are many counts of this clonotype. V and J are TRBV6-1 and TRBJ1-1; D is perhaps TRBD1 (5 bases). The germline V and J ends were trimmed by 7 bases and 3 bases, with 15 bases remaining between them. CDR3 length: 14 amino acids. Germline V gives CDR1 MNHNS, CDR2 SASEGT. CDR3 bases: TGTGCCAGCATTCGGGGGGGGACGGACACTGAAGCTTTCTTT. Protein sequence: CASIRGGTDTEAFF.

Of note for this clonotype: Germline and junction disagree at one end, which may indicate a read error. The chain links TRBV6-1 to TRBJ1-2; D unclear. This CDR3 has 15 residues. CDR1 and CDR2 from the germline V gene are MNHNS and SASEGT. CDR3 loop: CASSAVGISNYGYTF. In DNA form, the CDR3 reads TGTGCCAGCAGTGCTGTGGGCATTTCTAACTATGGTTACACCTTC.

This clonotype was observed at least ten times. The chain combines TRBV6-5 with TRBJ2-4; D may be TRBD1 (5 bases). V lost 10 bases to trimming and J lost 3 bases, with 13 bases between them. The CDR3 length is 13 residues. Germline V gene sequence: CDR1 MNHEY, CDR2 SVGAGI. CDR3 sequence reads: CATSIGVKNIQYF. The CDR3 bases are TGTGCCACTTCTATAGGGGTCAAAAACATTCAGTACTTC.

This clonotype has at least ten counts. V usage is TRBV6-2 or TRBV6-3 and J usage is TRBJ1-2; TRBD1 matches 7 bases. Per germline, CDR1 MNHEY and CDR2 SVGEGT. The ends lost 5 bases at V and 3 bases at J; junction bases unmatched: 6. The CDR3 consists of 14 residues. CDR3 DNA: TGTGCCAGCAGTCACGGGACAGAACACTATGGCTACACCTTC. Encoded protein: CASSHGTEHYGYTF.

This clonotype has a count of ten or more. This chain links TRBV15 with TRBJ1-2; TRBD1 is a possible D gene (5 bases). From germline, CDR1 is LNHNV and CDR2 YYDKDF (reference sequence). The V and J ends lost 4 bases and 7 bases respectively, with 22 bases between them. CDR3 size: 16 residues. The CDR3 sequence: CATSTVVEGSNGGYTF. The CDR3 DNA sequence: TGTGCCACCAGCACTGTAGTGGAGGGGAGTAACGGTGGCTACACCTTC.

This clonotype was detected ten times or more. This sequence joins TRBV2 and TRBJ1-5; D perhaps matches TRBD1 (6 bases). Germline CDR1 reads SNHLY; CDR2 reads FYNNEI. Trimming shortened V by 6 bases and J by 2 bases, and 17 bases separated the two germline ends. The length of the CDR3 is 16 residues. The CDR3 nucleotides read TGTGCCAGCAGAATTCTTGGGGGCTCTGGCAATCAGCCCCAGCATTTT. This sequence encodes CASRILGGSGNQPQHF.

This clonotype was counted at least ten times. The chain combines TRBV12-3 or TRBV12-4 with TRBJ1-6; D might be TRBD1 (6 bases). Between the trimmed V and J ends, which lost 5 bases and 7 bases, there was a span of 15 bases. The CDR3 loop spans 15 amino acids. This chain's CDR3 is CASSLQGMGNSPLHF. As DNA, the CDR3 is TGTGCCAGCAGTCTACAGGGAATGGGAAATTCACCCCTCCACTTT.

This clonotype was recorded at least ten times. The gene calls are TRBV12-3 or TRBV12-4 and TRBJ2-7; D uncertain. This CDR3 has 13 residues. V was cut by 3 bases and J by 5 bases, with 11 bases left in between. The CDR3 DNA reads as TGTGCCAGCAGTTTGAGACCTACGCACGAGCAGTACTTC. This gives the protein CASSLRPTHEQYF.

This chain links TRBV7-2 with TRBJ2-6, with TRBD1 matching over 7 bases. V lost 5 bases to trimming and J lost 3 bases; unmatched junction nucleotides: 4. Germline CDR1 and CDR2: SGHTA and FQGNSA. This CDR3 contains 15 residues. CDR3 DNA sequence: TGTGCCAGCAGCAGATACAGGGGTGGGGCCAACGTCCTGACTTTC. It is translated as CASSRYRGGANVLTF.

This clonotype was picked up many times. A single base separates this from a much larger clone, so it may be a read error. The chain couples TRBV20-1 to TRBJ2-7; 9 bases line up with TRBD1. Germline-derived CDR1 and CDR2 are DFQATT and SNEGSKA (reference sequence). The J segment lost 5 bases and the V segment lost 6 bases, leaving 17 bases of the junction unmatched. This CDR3 has 16 amino acids. In DNA form, the CDR3 reads TGCAGTGCCCTACGGACAAGGACAGGGGTAAGGGACGAGCAGTACTTC. Translated: CSALRTRTGVRDEQYF.

This clonotype was detected ten times or more. This chain joins TRBV28 and TRBJ1-3, with 7 bases matching TRBD1. This CDR3 comprises 13 residues. Unmatched junction bases numbered 9, after V lost 8 bases and J lost 8 bases. The germline V gene encodes CDR1 MDHEN and CDR2 SYDVKM. The CDR3 loop is CASAPGGRDTIYF. The CDR3 DNA sequence: TGTGCCAGCGCACCAGGGGGAAGGGACACCATATATTTT. Full variable domain (missing parts from reference TRBV28 and TRBJ1-3): DVKVTQSSRYLVKRTGEKVFLECVQDMDHENMFWYRQDPGLGLRLIYFSYDVKMKEKGDIPEGYSVSREKKERFSLILESASTNQTSMYLCASAPGGRDTIYFGEGSWLTVV.

The V call is TRBV6-1, the J call TRBJ2-5; TRBD2 is a possible D gene (7 bases). The CDR3 covers 13 residues. V was clipped by 7 bases and J by 5 bases, with 14 bases between them. Germline loops: CDR1 MNHNS, CDR2 SASEGT. Here the CDR3 reads CASKLGGGETQYF. The CDR3 bases are TGTGCCAGCAAACTGGGAGGGGGGGAGACCCAGTACTTC.